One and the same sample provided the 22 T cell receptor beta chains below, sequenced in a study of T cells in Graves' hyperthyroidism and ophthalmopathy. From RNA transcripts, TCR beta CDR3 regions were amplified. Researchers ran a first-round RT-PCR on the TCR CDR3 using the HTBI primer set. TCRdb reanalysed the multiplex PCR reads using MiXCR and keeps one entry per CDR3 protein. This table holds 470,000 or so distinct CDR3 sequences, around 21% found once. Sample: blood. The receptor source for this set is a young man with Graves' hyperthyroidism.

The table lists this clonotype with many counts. CDR3 sequence (DNA): TGTGCCAGCAGTTTTTATACGGACACCATATATTTT. It specifies CASSFYTDTIYF. The chain joins TRBV12-3 or TRBV12-4 to TRBJ1-3; no firm D call. This CDR3 comprises 12 residues. The V and J ends lost 3 bases and 8 bases respectively, with 8 bases between them.

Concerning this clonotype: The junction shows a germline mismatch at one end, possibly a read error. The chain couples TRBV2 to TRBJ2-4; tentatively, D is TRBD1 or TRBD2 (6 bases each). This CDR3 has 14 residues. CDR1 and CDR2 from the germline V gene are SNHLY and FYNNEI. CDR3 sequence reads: CASSEYPNGGIKYF. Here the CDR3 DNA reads TGTGCCAGCAGTGAATACCCCAACGGGGGCATTAAGTACTTC.

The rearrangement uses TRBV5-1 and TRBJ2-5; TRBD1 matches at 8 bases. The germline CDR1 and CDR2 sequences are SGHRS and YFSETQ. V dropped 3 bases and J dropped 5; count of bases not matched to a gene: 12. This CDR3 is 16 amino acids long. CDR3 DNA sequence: TGCGCCAGCAGCTACCCGACGGGACAGGACGGGGAGACCCAGTACTTC. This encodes CASSYPTGQDGETQYF.

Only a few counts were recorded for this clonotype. The CDR3 DNA sequence: TGCGCCAGCAGCCAAGATGGACGGCGGGCGAACTCCTACGAGCAGTACTTC. Its translation: CASSQDGRRANSYEQYF. V gene TRBV4-1 combines with J gene TRBJ2-7; D may be TRBD2 (5 bases). The germline CDR1 and CDR2 sequences are MGHRA and YSYEKL. This CDR3 has 17 amino acids. Trimming left V 0 bases short and J 0 bases short, with 15 bases between.

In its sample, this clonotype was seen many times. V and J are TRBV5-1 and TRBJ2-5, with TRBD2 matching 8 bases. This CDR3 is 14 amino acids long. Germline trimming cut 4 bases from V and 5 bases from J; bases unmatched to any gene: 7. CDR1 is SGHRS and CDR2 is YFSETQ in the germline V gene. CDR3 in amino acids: CASSVGGAQETQYF. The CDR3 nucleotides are TGCGCCAGCAGCGTCGGGGGGGCTCAGGAGACCCAGTACTTC.

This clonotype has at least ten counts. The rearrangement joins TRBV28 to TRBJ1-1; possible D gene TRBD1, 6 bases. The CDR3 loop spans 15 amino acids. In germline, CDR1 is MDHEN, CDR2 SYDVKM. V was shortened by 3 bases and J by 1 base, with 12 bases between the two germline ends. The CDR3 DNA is TGTGCCAGCAGTTTCAGGATACAGGGGAACACTGAAGCTTTCTTT. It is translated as CASSFRIQGNTEAFF.

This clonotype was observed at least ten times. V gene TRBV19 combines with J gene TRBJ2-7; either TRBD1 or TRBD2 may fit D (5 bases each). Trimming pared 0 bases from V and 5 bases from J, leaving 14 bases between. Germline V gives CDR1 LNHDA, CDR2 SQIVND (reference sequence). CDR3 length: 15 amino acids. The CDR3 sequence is CASSIDPGPTHEQYF. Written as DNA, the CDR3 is TGTGCCAGTAGTATAGATCCGGGACCCACTCACGAGCAGTACTTC.

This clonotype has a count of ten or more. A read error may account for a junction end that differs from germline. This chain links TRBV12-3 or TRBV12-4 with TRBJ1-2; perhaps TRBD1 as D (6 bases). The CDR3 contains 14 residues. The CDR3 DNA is TGTGCCAGCACCTCACAGGGTACTAACTATGGCCACACCTTC. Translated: CASTSQGTNYGHTF.

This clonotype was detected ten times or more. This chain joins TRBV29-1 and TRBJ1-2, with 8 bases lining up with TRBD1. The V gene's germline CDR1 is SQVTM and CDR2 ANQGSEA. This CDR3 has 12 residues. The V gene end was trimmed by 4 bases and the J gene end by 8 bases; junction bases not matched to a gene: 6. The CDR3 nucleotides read TGCAGCGTTGTCGCGCAGGGGGCGGGCTACACCTTC. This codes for CSVVAQGAGYTF.

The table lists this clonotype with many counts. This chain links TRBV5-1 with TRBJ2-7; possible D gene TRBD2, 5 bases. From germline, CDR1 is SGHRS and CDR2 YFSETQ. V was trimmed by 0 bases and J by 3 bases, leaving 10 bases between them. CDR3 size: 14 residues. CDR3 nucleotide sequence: TGCGCCAGCAGCTTGGGGCTAGGAGGCTACGAGCAGTACTTC. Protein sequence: CASSLGLGGYEQYF.

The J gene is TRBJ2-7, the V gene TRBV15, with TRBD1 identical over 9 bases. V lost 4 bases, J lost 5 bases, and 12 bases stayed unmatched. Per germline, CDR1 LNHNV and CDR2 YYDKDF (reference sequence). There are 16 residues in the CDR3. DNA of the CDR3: TGTGCCACCAGCACCCGCCCGTGGGACAGGGTTGACGAGCAGTACTTC. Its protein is CATSTRPWDRVDEQYF.

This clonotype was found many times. The CDR3 loop reads CASSPTSDGYGYTF. Here the CDR3 DNA reads TGTGCCAGCAGCCCCACGTCGGACGGCTATGGCTACACCTTC. The chain carries TRBV5-8 and TRBJ1-2; D gene unclear. This CDR3 has 14 residues. The germline V gene has CDR1 SGHTS and CDR2 YDEGEE. V lost 4 bases, J lost 4 bases, and 14 bases lay in between.

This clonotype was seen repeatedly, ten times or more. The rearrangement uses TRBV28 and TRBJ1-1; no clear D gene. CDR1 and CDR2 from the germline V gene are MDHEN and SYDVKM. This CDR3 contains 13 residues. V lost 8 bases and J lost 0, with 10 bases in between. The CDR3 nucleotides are TGTGCCAGCGGACCCGGGGTGAACACTGAAGCTTTCTTT. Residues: CASGPGVNTEAFF. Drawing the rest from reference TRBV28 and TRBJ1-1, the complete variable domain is DVKVTQSSRYLVKRTGEKVFLECVQDMDHENMFWYRQDPGLGLRLIYFSYDVKMKEKGDIPEGYSVSREKKERFSLILESASTNQTSMYLCASGPGVNTEAFFGQGTRLTVV.

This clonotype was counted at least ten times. The chain's CDR3 is CASRNGQVLNQPQHF. CDR3 in DNA: TGTGCCAGCCGCAATGGACAGGTCCTGAATCAGCCCCAGCATTTT. The chain employs TRBV27 and TRBJ1-5; 7 bases are a match to TRBD1. Germline-derived CDR1 and CDR2 are MNHEY and SMNVEV (reference sequence). The CDR3 extends over 15 amino acids. V shed 8 bases and J 4 bases; nucleotides not matched to a gene: 11.

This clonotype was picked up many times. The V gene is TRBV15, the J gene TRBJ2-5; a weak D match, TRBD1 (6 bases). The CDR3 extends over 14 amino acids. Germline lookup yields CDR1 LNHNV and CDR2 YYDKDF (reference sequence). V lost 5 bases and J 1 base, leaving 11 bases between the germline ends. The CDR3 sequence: CATSQGPFQETQYF. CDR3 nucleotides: TGTGCCACCAGCCAGGGGCCGTTCCAAGAGACCCAGTACTTC.

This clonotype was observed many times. The chain's CDR3 is CSVGGGQETQYF. As DNA, the CDR3 is TGCAGCGTTGGCGGGGGACAAGAGACCCAGTACTTC. V gene TRBV29-1 combines with J gene TRBJ2-5, with 7 positions matching TRBD2. The CDR3 length is 12 residues. Germline CDR1 SQVTM, CDR2 ANQGSEA. Unmatched junction bases numbered 1, after V lost 4 bases and J lost 2 bases. The full variable domain, in which reference TRBV29-1 and TRBJ2-5 provide the parts outside the CDR3, is SAVISQKPSRDICQRGTSLTIQCQVDSQVTMMFWYRQQPGQSLTLIATANQGSEATYESGFVIDKFPISRPNLTFSTLTVSNMSPEDSSIYLCSVGGGQETQYFGPGTRLLVL.

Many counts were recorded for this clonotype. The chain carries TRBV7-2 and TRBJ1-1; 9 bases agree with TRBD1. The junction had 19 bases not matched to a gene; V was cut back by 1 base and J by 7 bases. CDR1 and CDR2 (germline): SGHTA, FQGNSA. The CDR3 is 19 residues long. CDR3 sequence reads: CASSLGSGRTGATTGEAFF. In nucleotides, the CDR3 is TGTGCCAGCAGCTTAGGCTCGGGGAGGACAGGGGCGACGACGGGTGAAGCTTTCTTT.

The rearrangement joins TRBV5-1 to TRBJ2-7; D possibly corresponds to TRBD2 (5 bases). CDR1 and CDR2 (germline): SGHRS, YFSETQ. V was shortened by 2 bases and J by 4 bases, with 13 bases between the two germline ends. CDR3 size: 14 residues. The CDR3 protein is CASSLDAGLYEQYF. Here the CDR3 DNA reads TGCGCCAGCAGCTTAGACGCGGGCTTGTACGAGCAGTACTTC.

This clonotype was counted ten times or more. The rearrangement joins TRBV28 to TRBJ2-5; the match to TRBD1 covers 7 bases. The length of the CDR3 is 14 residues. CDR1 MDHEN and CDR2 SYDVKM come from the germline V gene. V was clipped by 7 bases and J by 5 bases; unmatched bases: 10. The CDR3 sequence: CASTPVGQMETQYF. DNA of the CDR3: TGTGCCAGCACCCCGGTGGGACAGATGGAGACCCAGTACTTC.

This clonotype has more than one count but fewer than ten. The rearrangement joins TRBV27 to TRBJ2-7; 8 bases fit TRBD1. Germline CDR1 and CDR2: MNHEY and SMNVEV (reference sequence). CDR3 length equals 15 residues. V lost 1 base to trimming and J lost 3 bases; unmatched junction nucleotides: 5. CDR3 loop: CASSLLRDRNYEQYF. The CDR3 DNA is TGTGCCAGCAGTTTATTACGGGACAGGAACTACGAGCAGTACTTC.

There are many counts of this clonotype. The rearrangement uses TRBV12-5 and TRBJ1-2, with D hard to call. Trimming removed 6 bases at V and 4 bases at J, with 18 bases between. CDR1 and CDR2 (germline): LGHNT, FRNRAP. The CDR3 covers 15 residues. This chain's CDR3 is CASGPDSSGSYGYTF. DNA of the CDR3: TGTGCTAGTGGCCCTGACTCCTCAGGTTCCTATGGCTACACCTTC. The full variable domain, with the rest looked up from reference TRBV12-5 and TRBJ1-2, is DARVTQTPRHKVTEMGQEVTMRCQPILGHNTVFWYRQTMMQGLELLAYFRNRAPLDDSGMPKDRFSAEMPDATLATLKIQPSEPRDSAVYFCASGPDSSGSYGYTFGSGTRLTVV.

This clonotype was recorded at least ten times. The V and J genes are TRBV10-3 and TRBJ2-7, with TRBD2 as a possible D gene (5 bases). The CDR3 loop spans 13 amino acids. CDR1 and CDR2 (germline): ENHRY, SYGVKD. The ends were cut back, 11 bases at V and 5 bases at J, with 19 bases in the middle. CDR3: CASWTGVSHEQYF. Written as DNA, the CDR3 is TGTGCCTCCTGGACTGGGGTTTCCCACGAGCAGTACTTC.